One sample yielded the 10 T cell receptor beta chains listed below, sequenced in a study of blood T cell repertoires in COVID-19 (dated by TCRdb to 2018 to 2021). Receptor amplification or capture employed the immunoSEQ multiplex PCR assay. TCRdb's version of the immuneACCESS table is confined to in-frame rearrangements and falls short of the full clone set. An unresolved V gene accounts for under half of the shortfall where checked; the remainder is of unknown origin. In all, the sample holds about 220,000 clones, and around four fifths of those were seen once. 8.2% of the sample is held by the ten biggest clonotypes. The sequenced material came from peripheral blood. The receptors were sampled from a woman aged 50 to 60 with acute or convalescent COVID-19.

This chain connects TRBV11-2 to TRBJ1-1, with D perhaps TRBD1 (6 bases). CDR1 and CDR2 (germline): SGHAT, FQNNGV. This CDR3 has 17 residues. The V end lost 4 bases, the J end lost 0 bases, and 18 bases lay between the germline ends. CDR3 nucleotides: TGTGCCAGCAGCTCCCACCCAAGGACAGACGTGAACACTGAAGCTTTCTTT. This translates into CASSSHPRTDVNTEAFF.

The chain carries TRBV5-4 and TRBJ2-3; no clear D gene. Germline V CDR1 and CDR2: SGHNT, YYREEE (reference sequence). The CDR3 runs 15 residues. V was pared by 5 bases and J by 0 bases, with 13 bases between. For the CDR3, the DNA is TGTGCCAGCAGTCAAGAACCTAGGAGCACAGATACGCAGTATTTT. As protein: CASSQEPRSTDTQYF.

The chain links TRBV27 to TRBJ2-3; possibly TRBD1 for D (6 bases). The CDR3 is 16 residues long. V lost 5 bases and J lost 4, with 19 bases in between. CDR1 MNHEY and CDR2 SMNVEV come from the germline V gene (reference sequence). CDR3 nucleotide sequence: TGTGCCAGCAGTCCCCTCTCCCTCAGGGGACCAGATACGCAGTATTTT. Residues: CASSPLSLRGPDTQYF.

A remark on this clone: A clone one base away is much larger, so this may be a read error. The V gene is TRBV2, the J gene TRBJ1-2; tentatively, D is TRBD1 (6 bases). The germline gives CDR1 SNHLY, CDR2 FYNNEI. CDR3 length: 13 amino acids. The germline V and J ends were trimmed by 5 bases and 2 bases, with 9 bases remaining between them. The DNA of the CDR3 is TGTGCCAGCAGTCCCGGGACAAACTATGGCTACACCTTC. Residues: CASSPGTNYGYTF.

In this sample, this clone turned up once. V and J are TRBV30 and TRBJ1-6; TRBD1 matches at 11 bases. The V and J ends lost 3 bases and 4 bases, in that order; junction bases with no gene match: 8. The CDR3 covers 17 residues. CDR1 and CDR2 (germline): GTSNPN, SVGIG (reference sequence). The CDR3 DNA reads as TGTGCCTGGAGCCGGGACAGGGGGGGCCTTTATAATTCACCCCTCCACTTT. Translated: CAWSRDRGGLYNSPLHF.

The gene calls are TRBV7-9 and TRBJ2-7; 8 bases match TRBD1. CDR1 SEHNR and CDR2 FQNEAQ come from the germline V gene (reference sequence). There are 13 residues in the CDR3. V gave up 2 bases and J gave up 7 bases; unmatched junction bases: 4. The CDR3 DNA sequence: TGTGCCAGCAGCTTAACAGGGGGTTGGGAGCAGTACTTC. This codes for CASSLTGGWEQYF.

This sequence joins TRBV19 and TRBJ2-5, with 9 positions matching TRBD1. CDR1 and CDR2 (germline): LNHDA, SQIVND (reference sequence). The CDR3 is 15 residues long. The V gene end was trimmed by 5 bases and the J gene end by 7 bases; junction bases not matched to a gene: 11. In DNA form, the CDR3 reads TGTGCCAGTAGTCTGAGGACAGGGGCCACGGGGACCCAGTACTTC. Amino acids: CASSLRTGATGTQYF.

CDR3 DNA sequence: TGTGCCAGCAGCCACTCAGGCAACACTGAAGCTTTCTTT. This encodes CASSHSGNTEAFF. The V and J genes are TRBV7-9 and TRBJ1-1; D uncertain. The V and J ends lost 5 bases and 2 bases respectively, with 9 bases between them. Germline assignment: CDR1 SEHNR and CDR2 FQNEAQ (reference sequence). This CDR3 comprises 13 residues.

J is TRBJ1-4 and V is TRBV3-1 (or the pseudogene TRBV3-2), with D uncertain. The V gene lost 3 bases and the J gene lost 3 bases, with 8 bases spanning the gap. The CDR3 consists of 14 residues. Germline CDR1 reads LGHDT; CDR2 reads YNNKEL (reference sequence). CDR3 in amino acids: CASSQYSSNEKLFF. The CDR3 nucleotides are TGTGCCAGCAGCCAGTACAGCTCTAATGAAAAACTGTTTTTT.

This rearrangement joins TRBV6-6 to TRBJ2-1; 12 bases agree with TRBD2. CDR1 and CDR2 from the germline V gene are MNHNY and SVGAGI (reference sequence). This CDR3 comprises 14 residues. V shed 2 bases and J 8 bases; nucleotides not matched to a gene: 1. CDR3 amino acids: CASSYASGGDEQFF. CDR3 nucleotide sequence: TGTGCCAGCAGTTACGCTAGCGGGGGGGATGAGCAGTTCTTC.